This TCR beta chain was sequenced during a study of a mutant IDH1 vaccine in newly diagnosed glioma. Study details: Eight vaccinations went to patients in weeks 1, 3, 5, 7, 11, 15, 19, 23. The sex distribution of treated patients was roughly 62% male and roughly 40% female, with a mean age of 40.4 years.

Germline CDR1 and CDR2: MDHEN and SYDVKM. The V gene end was trimmed by 5 bases and the J gene end by 4 bases; junction bases not matched to a gene: 5. The CDR3 has 14 amino acids. Generated by immunoSEQ multiplex PCR, the TCRdb table keeps only in-frame clones and is missing some. The sample holds about 54,000 clones, 87% seen once. Described time point: week 23, last vaccination. Mutant IDH1 20-mer peptide, at 300 ug, made up each vaccine dose, with topical imiquimod. Each donor presented with a new WHO grade 3 or 4 astrocytoma that tested IDH1-mutant and showed ATRX loss. As concerns this clone: Its target is unknown.

Specimen: PBMCs, collected from a glioma patient whose treatment included an IDH1 peptide vaccine. The chain uses TRBV28 and TRBJ2-3, with 8 bases aligning to TRBD2. The receptor comes from a man aged 40-50 years with glioma. CDR3 in DNA: TGTGCCAGCAGTCCCGGACTAGCCCCAGATACGCAGTATTTT. It is translated as CASSPGLAPDTQYF. The full variable domain, in which reference TRBV28 and TRBJ2-3 provide the parts outside the CDR3, is DVKVTQSSRYLVKRTGEKVFLECVQDMDHENMFWYRQDPGLGLRLIYFSYDVKMKEKGDIPEGYSVSREKKERFSLILESASTNQTSMYLCASSPGLAPDTQYFGPGTRLTVL.